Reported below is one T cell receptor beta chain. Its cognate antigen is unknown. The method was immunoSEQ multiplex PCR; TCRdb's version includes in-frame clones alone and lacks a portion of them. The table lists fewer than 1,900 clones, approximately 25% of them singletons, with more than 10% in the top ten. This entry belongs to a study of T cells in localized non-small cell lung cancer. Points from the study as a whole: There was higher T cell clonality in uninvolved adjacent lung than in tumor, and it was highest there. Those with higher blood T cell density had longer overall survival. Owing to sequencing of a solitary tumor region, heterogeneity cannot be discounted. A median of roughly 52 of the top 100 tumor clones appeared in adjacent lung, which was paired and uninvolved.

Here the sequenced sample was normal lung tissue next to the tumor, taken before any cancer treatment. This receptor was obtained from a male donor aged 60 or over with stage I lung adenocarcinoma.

CDR3: CASSHATPLSKQFF. CDR3 nucleotides: TGTGCCAGCAGTCATGCAACTCCACTCTCGAAGCAGTTCTTC. This rearrangement joins TRBV25-1 to TRBJ2-1, with D hard to call. V gave up 5 bases and J gave up 11 bases, with 19 bases separating them. The CDR3 length is 14 residues. CDR1 and CDR2 (germline): MGHDK, SYGVNS.